A selection of T cell receptor beta chains follows, all from one sample in a study of identical twins. TCRdb used MiXCR to reprocess the 5' RACE reads, holding one entry per CDR3 protein. This table holds about 530,000 distinct CDR3 sequences, nearly 15% found once. These data were likewise used in another study, on yellow fever vaccine responses in identical twins.

Sequenced material: CD4+ T cells sorted from blood. The receptor source for this set is a woman younger than 30 in good health. The CDR3 runs from the conserved cysteine through the conserved F or W. The order of the fields is clone size, J gene, D gene, V gene, CDR3 protein, CDR3 DNA. The D gene is left open where the match is weak. The size entry is marked missing in some rows and otherwise reads once, few, many or a size class.

. TRBJ2-1 TRBD2 TRBV7-6 CASSLAGGTRRAEQFF TGTGCCAGCAGCTTAGCGGGGGGGACCCGGAGGGCTGAGCAGTTCTTC
. TRBJ1-6 . TRBV5-5 CASSMGHFNSPLHF TGTGCCAGCAGCATGGGACACTTTAATTCACCCCTCCACTTT
few TRBJ2-2 . TRBV11-2 CASSSLGSLATGLGTGELFF TGTGCCAGCAGCTCACTCGGTTCCCTAGCGACTGGTCTGGGCACCGGGGAGCTGTTTTTT
few TRBJ1-3 . TRBV28 CAIKLRDPSGNTIYF TGTGCCATAAAACTCAGAGACCCCTCTGGAAACACCATATATTTT
. TRBJ2-1 . TRBV20-1 CSAREVDEQFF TGCAGTGCTCGAGAAGTGGATGAGCAGTTCTTC
. TRBJ2-3 TRBD2 TRBV6-1 CASSGVAGNVHTQYF TGTGCCAGCAGTGGAGTAGCGGGAAATGTACATACGCAGTATTTT
few TRBJ2-1 . TRBV7-3 CASSLPRDGEQFF TGTGCCAGCAGCTTACCGAGAGACGGGGAGCAGTTCTTC
. TRBJ2-3 . TRBV7-2 CASKGQRTDTQYF TGTGCCAGCAAAGGACAGCGCACAGATACGCAGTATTTT
. TRBJ2-1 TRBD2 TRBV12-3/TRBV12-4 CASTSGTSGIRAQFF TGTGCCAGCACCTCCGGGACTAGCGGTATTCGTGCGCAGTTCTTC
. TRBJ1-5 . TRBV6-6 CASTGQDNQPQHF TGTGCCAGCACAGGGCAGGACAATCAGCCCCAGCATTTT
. TRBJ2-3 . TRBV20-1 CSAQTGADTQYF TGCAGTGCGCAGACGGGGGCGGATACGCAGTATTTT
few TRBJ2-1 TRBD2 TRBV11-2 CASSLDRGGPGFF TGTGCCAGCAGCTTAGATCGGGGAGGGCCTGGTTTCTTC
many TRBJ1-2 . TRBV28 CASSFPQAGPNYGYTF TGTGCCAGCAGTTTCCCCCAGGCAGGGCCAAACTATGGCTACACCTTC
few TRBJ2-4 TRBD1 TRBV7-9 CASSPTGLALNIQYF TGTGCCAGCAGTCCGACAGGGCTGGCTTTAAACATTCAGTACTTC
few TRBJ1-5 . TRBV19 CASSIVGQHSNQPQHF TGTGCCAGTAGTATAGTAGGCCAGCATAGCAATCAGCCCCAGCATTTT
. TRBJ2-3 . TRBV20-1 CSAMSPDTQYF TGCAGTGCTATGTCTCCAGATACGCAGTATTTT
few TRBJ1-3 . TRBV29-1 CSVGGGLSGNTIYF TGCAGCGTTGGAGGTGGGCTCTCTGGAAACACCATATATTTT
few TRBJ1-6 . TRBV11-2 CASSQGTNSPLHF TGTGCCAGCAGCCAAGGGACAAATTCACCCCTCCACTTT
few TRBJ2-5 . TRBV29-1 CSVTLLSETQYF TGCAGCGTCACCCTCCTCTCGGAGACCCAGTACTTC
. TRBJ2-3 TRBD2 TRBV10-3 CALSPGLAGALDTDTQYF TGTGCCCTGTCGCCGGGACTAGCGGGGGCACTAGACACAGATACGCAGTATTTT
. TRBJ2-1 . TRBV27 CASHSSRRGSYNEQFF TGTGCCAGCCACAGCTCCCGTCGGGGCTCCTACAATGAGCAGTTCTTC
. TRBJ2-3 TRBD1 TRBV2 CASTFPGQGPPDTQYF TGTGCCAGCACCTTCCCGGGACAGGGTCCCCCAGATACGCAGTATTTT
. TRBJ1-2 TRBD1 TRBV28 CASSEGTGDPYGYTF TGTGCCAGCAGTGAAGGGACAGGGGACCCCTATGGCTACACCTTC
. TRBJ2-2 . TRBV29-1 CSVTDSPVTGELFF TGCAGCGTAACGGACTCCCCCGTCACCGGGGAGCTGTTTTTT
few TRBJ1-2 . TRBV6-4 CASSETGAPGSGYTF TGTGCCAGCAGTGAGACAGGAGCACCTGGTTCTGGCTACACCTTC
few TRBJ2-3 . TRBV12-3/TRBV12-4 CASRFYTDTQYF TGTGCCAGCAGGTTTTACACAGATACGCAGTATTTT
. TRBJ1-4 TRBD1 TRBV9 CASSRLGQGGTNEKLFF TGTGCCAGCAGCAGACTGGGACAGGGAGGGACTAATGAAAAACTGTTTTTT
few TRBJ2-1 TRBD1 TRBV7-6 CASSGLQGTYNEQFF TGTGCCAGCAGCGGGTTACAGGGGACCTACAATGAGCAGTTCTTC
few TRBJ2-3 . TRBV15 CATKMGGSTDTQYF TGTGCCACCAAAATGGGGGGTAGCACAGATACGCAGTATTTT
. TRBJ2-3 TRBD2 TRBV11-1 CASRPGTTDTDTQYF TGTGCCAGCAGACCCGGGACTACAGACACAGATACGCAGTATTTT
few TRBJ2-7 . TRBV20-1 CSASAAFWERDYEQYF TGCAGTGCTAGTGCGGCGTTCTGGGAACGGGATTACGAGCAGTACTTC
many TRBJ2-1 TRBD2 TRBV12-3/TRBV12-4 CASRDGDYNNEQFF TGTGCCAGCCGAGACGGGGACTACAACAATGAGCAGTTCTTC
few TRBJ1-6 . TRBV15 CVTSRDKGNSPLHF TGTGTCACCAGCAGAGATAAGGGCAATTCACCCCTCCACTTT
few TRBJ2-1 TRBD2 TRBV4-1 CASSQASGRYNEQFF TGCGCCAGCAGCCAAGCCAGCGGGAGGTACAATGAGCAGTTCTTC
few TRBJ1-5 . TRBV7-8 CASSLAAGVQPQHF TGTGCCAGCAGCTTAGCGGCAGGGGTACAGCCCCAGCATTTT
. TRBJ1-5 . TRBV19 CASSISGWFSNQPQHF TGTGCCAGTAGTATCAGCGGGTGGTTTAGCAATCAGCCCCAGCATTTT
. TRBJ2-7 TRBD2 TRBV28 CASSLTSGRFNSYEQYF TGTGCCAGCAGTTTGACTAGCGGGAGGTTCAACTCCTACGAGCAGTACTTC
many TRBJ2-1 . TRBV5-1 CASSLGSLAQTNNEQFF TGCGCCAGCAGCTTGGGTAGTCTAGCGCAGACAAACAATGAGCAGTTCTTC
. TRBJ2-7 . TRBV29-1 CSGLFRGSGYEQYF TGCAGCGGCCTTTTTAGGGGTAGCGGTTACGAGCAGTACTTC
few TRBJ2-4 TRBD1 TRBV20-1 CSASWGDRWDIQYF TGCAGTGCTAGTTGGGGGGACAGGTGGGACATTCAGTACTTC
few TRBJ2-1 . TRBV6-5 CASSLAGTRGEQFF TGTGCCAGCAGTTTGGCGGGAACCCGCGGGGAGCAGTTCTTC
few TRBJ2-1 . TRBV27 CASRQSGGAYNEQFF TGTGCCAGCAGGCAAAGTGGGGGCGCCTACAATGAGCAGTTCTTC
few TRBJ1-2 . TRBV12-3/TRBV12-4 CASGMGRIYGYTF TGTGCCAGCGGAATGGGACGGATCTATGGCTACACCTTC
. TRBJ2-1 . TRBV20-1 CSAVNAGTRNNEQFF TGCAGTGCTGTCAACGCCGGGACCCGCAACAATGAGCAGTTCTTC
. TRBJ2-1 . TRBV14 CASSQGGGRYQYNEQFF TGTGCCAGCAGCCAAGGAGGCGGGCGGTACCAGTACAATGAGCAGTTCTTC
few TRBJ2-3 TRBD1 TRBV19 CASTDRGLTDTQYF TGTGCCAGTACGGACAGGGGCCTCACAGATACGCAGTATTTT
many TRBJ1-2 . TRBV20-1 CSARDRPGSTYGYTF TGCAGTGCTAGAGATAGGCCAGGGAGTACTTATGGCTACACCTTC
many TRBJ1-1 . TRBV28 CASRASGRSTEAFF TGTGCCAGCAGGGCCAGCGGGCGTAGCACTGAAGCTTTCTTT
. TRBJ2-1 TRBD2 TRBV18 CASSPSGRRIYNEQFF TGTGCCAGCTCACCTAGCGGGAGAAGGATATACAATGAGCAGTTCTTC
many TRBJ2-1 TRBD2 TRBV5-1 CASSLVLAGIGNEQFF TGCGCCAGCAGCTTGGTACTAGCGGGAATCGGCAATGAGCAGTTCTTC
few TRBJ2-3 TRBD1 TRBV5-6 CASSSGTGDSTDTQYF TGTGCCAGCAGCTCCGGGACAGGGGATAGCACAGATACGCAGTATTTT
. TRBJ2-2 . TRBV14 CASSQVSHGIGRSGELFF TGTGCCAGCAGCCAAGTCTCCCATGGGATCGGTCGATCCGGGGAGCTGTTTTTT